This T cell receptor (beta chain) was retrieved from a study of blood T cell repertoires in COVID-19. The wider study: PBMCs, B-cell-depleted T cells, or T cells were the source of the cDNA or gDNA that made up the material.

Produced via immunoSEQ multiplex PCR; TCRdb's table is partial and in-frame only. The sample shows 200,000 to 250,000 clones, roughly 82% of them seen only once. Germline assignment: CDR1 SEHNR and CDR2 FQNEAQ (reference sequence). V lost 5 bases to trimming and J lost 6 bases, with 17 bases between them. There are 16 residues in the CDR3. Material: peripheral blood. The V call is TRBV7-9, the J call TRBJ1-6, with D unclear. The TCR comes from a middle-aged woman who had recovered from COVID-19. As DNA, the CDR3 is TGTGCCAGCAGCCGCCCACAGACGCCCGGTAATTCACCCCTCCACTTT. Translated, it gives CASSRPQTPGNSPLHF.